Below are 17 T cell receptor beta chains sequenced from a single sample in a study of shared clonotypes between healthy human individuals. Naive CD8 cells comprised CD45RO-negative, CCR7-positively selected cells, excluding terminally differentiated effector memory CD45RA+ cells. TCRdb's table, derived via immunoSEQ multiplex PCR, lists solely in-frame clones and lacks some. The sample lists 1.5 million to 2.5 million clones; about 95% were seen once. Sample: naive CD8+ T cells sorted from blood. The receptors were sampled from a man between 18 and 35 years old in good health.

The genes are TRBV6-5 and TRBJ2-1; possibly TRBD1 for D (6 bases). Trimming pared 4 bases from V and 0 bases from J, leaving 13 bases between. This CDR3 comprises 16 residues. Germline assignment: CDR1 MNHEY and CDR2 SVGAGI. This CDR3 is CASSSHRESSYNEQFF. The CDR3, as DNA: TGTGCCAGCAGTTCCCACAGGGAGAGCTCCTACAATGAGCAGTTCTTC.

The genes are TRBV29-1 and TRBJ2-3; 7 bases agree with TRBD2. With V trimmed by 0 bases and J by 0 bases, 6 bases remained unmatched. Looked up from germline, CDR1 is SQVTM and CDR2 is ANQGSEA. The length of the CDR3 is 16 residues. CDR3 DNA: TGCAGCGTTGAAGAGAGCCTAGCGGTGAGCACAGATACGCAGTATTTT. It translates to CSVEESLAVSTDTQYF.

The V and J genes are TRBV7-4 and TRBJ2-7; no clear D gene. Looked up from germline, CDR1 is SGHVT and CDR2 is SQSDAQ. CDR3 length equals 16 residues. Trimming removed 1 base at V and 3 bases at J, with 16 bases between. The CDR3 bases are TGTGCCAGCAGCTTAGTGGGTTTAGCACCTAACTACGAGCAGTACTTC. Protein sequence: CASSLVGLAPNYEQYF.

As regards this clone: Other DNA sequences of this sample code for an identical CDR3. The gene calls are TRBV6-6 and TRBJ2-7, with D perhaps assigned TRBD1 or TRBD2 (6 bases each). Germline V gene data show CDR1 as MNHNY and CDR2 as SVGAGI (reference sequence). Trimming shortened V by 2 bases and J by 8 bases, and 7 bases separated the two germline ends. This CDR3 is 11 amino acids long. This chain's CDR3 is CASSYGGQQYF. CDR3 nucleotides: TGTGCCAGCAGTTACGGGGGGCAGCAGTACTTC.

This chain joins TRBV6-5 and TRBJ1-5; D gene ambiguous. This CDR3 has 12 residues. V lost 0 bases and J 6 bases, leaving 3 bases between the germline ends. Germline V CDR1 and CDR2: MNHEY, SVGAGI. CDR3 sequence (DNA): TGTGCCAGCAGTTACTCTCTTCAGCCCCAGCATTTT. Protein sequence: CASSYSLQPQHF.

With regard to this clone: Other DNA variants within this sample encode the same CDR3. The chain joins TRBV27 to TRBJ2-7; TRBD2 might be the D (6 bases). CDR1 is MNHEY, CDR2 SMNVEV, per germline (reference sequence). V was pared by 3 bases and J by 6 bases, with 9 bases between. The CDR3 has 12 residues. The CDR3 sequence is CASSFSGSEQYF. The CDR3, as DNA: TGTGCCAGCAGTTTCTCCGGGAGCGAGCAGTACTTC.

This clone was detected once. V gene TRBV5-4 combines with J gene TRBJ1-1; no firm D call. The CDR3 totals 12 residues. Germline V gene lookup returns CDR1 SGHNT and CDR2 YYREEE (reference sequence). V was pared by 0 bases and J by 7 bases, with 7 bases between. The CDR3 DNA reads TGTGCCAGCAGCTTGGGCCACAATGAAGCTTTCTTT. Protein: CASSLGHNEAFF.

The chain employs TRBV5-1 and TRBJ2-7; 11 nucleotides line up with TRBD2. V gave up 5 bases and J gave up 3 bases; unmatched junction bases: 16. CDR1 and CDR2 (germline): SGHRS, YFSETQ. This CDR3 has 18 residues. The DNA of the CDR3 is TGCGCCAGCAGGCTAGGACTAGCGGGCTACGAACCTTTCTACGAGCAGTACTTC. Protein product: CASRLGLAGYEPFYEQYF.

The rearrangement uses TRBV19 and TRBJ2-1; D remains unclear. Germline CDR1 reads LNHDA; CDR2 reads SQIVND (reference sequence). Trimming removed 3 bases from V and 6 bases from J, with 15 bases in between. The CDR3 loop spans 15 amino acids. The CDR3 is CASSISPHLSNEQFF. As DNA, the CDR3 is TGTGCCAGTAGTATCTCTCCCCACCTCTCCAATGAGCAGTTCTTC. The entire variable domain, with the rest obtained from reference TRBV19 and TRBJ2-1, is as follows: DGGITQSPKYLFRKEGQNVTLSCEQNLNHDAMYWYRQDPGQGLRLIYYSQIVNDFQKGDIAEGYSVSREKKESFPLTVTSAQKNPTAFYLCASSISPHLSNEQFFGPGTRLTVL.

The chain carries TRBV7-9 and TRBJ2-4; 8 nucleotides align to TRBD1. The CDR3 covers 16 residues. Germline trimming cut 5 bases from V and 9 bases from J; bases unmatched to any gene: 15. Per the germline V gene, CDR1 is SEHNR and CDR2 is FQNEAQ (reference sequence). The CDR3 DNA reads as TGTGCCAGCAGCACAACACCGGGGACAGGTCTCGGCATTCAGTACTTC. Its protein product is CASSTTPGTGLGIQYF.

The chain joins TRBV5-4 to TRBJ2-7; tentative D call: TRBD2 (6 bases). The V gene's germline CDR1 is SGHNT and CDR2 YYREEE (reference sequence). The CDR3 is made up of 13 amino acids. Deletions cut 6 bases from V and 5 bases from J, with 15 bases between. The CDR3: CASTKWGVHEQYF. Here the CDR3 DNA reads TGTGCCAGCACTAAGTGGGGGGTCCACGAGCAGTACTTC.

This clone was seen more than once but under ten times. This rearrangement joins TRBV10-3 to TRBJ1-3; TRBD1 is a possible D gene (6 bases). The CDR3 contains 17 residues. Trimming took off 7 bases at V and 0 bases at J, with 19 bases between the two ends. Germline V gene sequence: CDR1 ENHRY, CDR2 SYGVKD. CDR3 nucleotide sequence: TGTGCCATCACCGACACGACAGGTGATTACTCTGGAAACACCATATATTTT. Translating it yields CAITDTTGDYSGNTIYF.

This chain connects TRBV7-6 to TRBJ1-1, with D perhaps matching TRBD1 (5 bases). Between the trimmed V and J ends, which lost 1 base and 4 bases, there was a span of 13 bases. This CDR3 spans 15 amino acids. The V gene's germline CDR1 is SGHVS and CDR2 FNYEAQ. CDR3 nucleotide sequence: TGTGCCAGCAGCTTAGGGGCCAGGGCTATCACTGAAGCTTTCTTT. Protein sequence: CASSLGARAITEAFF. The full variable domain, in which reference TRBV7-6 and TRBJ1-1 provide the parts outside the CDR3, is GAGVSQSPRYKVTKRGQDVALRCDPISGHVSLYWYRQALGQGPEFLTYFNYEAQQDKSGLPNDRFSAERPEGSISTLTIQRTEQRDSAMYRCASSLGARAITEAFFGQGTRLTVV.

The CDR3 is CASSQDSRSGQYF. The CDR3 DNA sequence: TGCGCCAGCAGCCAAGATTCGAGGTCCGGGCAGTACTTC. The chain is built from TRBV4-1 and TRBJ2-7, with D hard to call. Trimming pared 0 bases from V and 9 bases from J, leaving 12 bases between. This CDR3 comprises 13 residues. The germline gives CDR1 MGHRA, CDR2 YSYEKL.

V gene TRBV19 combines with J gene TRBJ1-1; no definite D call. From germline, CDR1 is LNHDA and CDR2 SQIVND (reference sequence). This CDR3 is 13 amino acids long. Trimming took 6 bases from V and 10 from J, leaving 18 bases between them. CDR3 region: CASSHGPGDGAFF. CDR3 in DNA: TGTGCCAGTAGCCACGGCCCGGGAGATGGAGCTTTCTTT. Filled out from reference TRBV19 and TRBJ1-1, the complete variable domain reads DGGITQSPKYLFRKEGQNVTLSCEQNLNHDAMYWYRQDPGQGLRLIYYSQIVNDFQKGDIAEGYSVSREKKESFPLTVTSAQKNPTAFYLCASSHGPGDGAFFGQGTRLTVV.

The chain joins TRBV7-9 to TRBJ2-5, with 13 bases that match TRBD2. V was pared by 5 bases and J by 4 bases, with 4 bases of the junction left unmatched. Germline loops: CDR1 SEHNR, CDR2 FQNEAQ (reference sequence). There are 15 residues in the CDR3. This CDR3 is CASSGTSGMLETQYF. CDR3 DNA sequence: TGTGCCAGCAGCGGGACTAGCGGGATGCTAGAGACCCAGTACTTC.

About this clone: Within the sample, other DNA sequences also encode this same CDR3. The chain couples TRBV6-6 to TRBJ2-7; 10 bases fit TRBD1. Looked up from germline, CDR1 is MNHNY and CDR2 is SVGAGI (reference sequence). V lost 5 bases and J lost 3; bases outside the gene matches: 4. The CDR3 covers 14 residues. CDR3 sequence: CASSPGQGSYEQYF. The CDR3 DNA follows: TGTGCCAGCAGTCCGGGACAGGGGAGCTACGAGCAGTACTTC.